This TCR beta chain was profiled in a study of blood T cell repertoires in COVID-19. Germline V gives CDR1 MRHNA, CDR2 SNTAGT. Trimming removed 3 bases at V and 0 bases at J, with 12 bases between. This CDR3 has 15 amino acids. Per the authors' pipeline: Estimated nucleated cell counts came from reference gene primer amplification. The assay was immunoSEQ multiplex PCR, and TCRdb's table has in-frame clones only and misses some. The DNA gave D and trimming, while V, J and clone size come from that table. The profile shows around 95,000 clones, 88% of them singletons. Sequences were obtained from peripheral blood. The clonotype was recovered from a human donor in a cohort sampled during active COVID-19. This chain joins TRBV6-4 and TRBJ2-7; weak D call: TRBD2 (7 bases). The CDR3 here is CASSEGAGHSYEQYF. The CDR3 coding sequence is TGTGCCAGCAGTGAGGGAGCGGGACACTCCTACGAGCAGTACTTC.